This T cell receptor beta chain was found in a study of human T cells and chemical hapten exposure. Turning to the study itself: On about 2 cm by about 2 cm of upper inner arm skin, sensitization was performed with 2% DPC. Patients additionally received therapeutic doses of diphenylcyclopropenone on the scalp once a week, and this continued throughout the approximately 26-week study.

Unique molecular identifiers were linked by the library to individual cDNA molecules. One entry per CDR3 protein results from TCRdb running MiXCR on the RACE reads. The sample records about 84,000 distinct CDR3 sequences, less than 14% being singletons. V dropped 4 bases and J dropped 4; count of bases not matched to a gene: 15. The length of the CDR3 is 17 residues. This sample's time point: patch test 3, about 24 weeks after DPC sensitization. This sample's treatment: therapeutic diphenylcyclopropenone sensitization with weekly scalp DPC. Patch tests were applied only after blood draws. The chain is built from TRBV23-1 and TRBJ2-7, with 8 bases lining up with TRBD1. TRBV23-1 is filed as an ORF, its function uncertain. The receptor's source is a woman in her forties or fifties with alopecia areata. Some clones in this sample may be carry-over from other donors' samples. Sequences were derived from whole blood, sampled in connection with sensitization to the hapten diphenylcyclopropenone (DPC). CDR3 sequence: CASSPGQEAMMWYEQYF. For the CDR3, the DNA is TGCGCCAGCAGTCCGGGACAGGAAGCTATGATGTGGTACGAGCAGTACTTC.